This TCR beta chain was obtained from a study of blood T cell repertoires in COVID-19. Study context: The United States, Italy and Spain provided the acute and convalescent COVID-19 samples.

The CDR3 contains 17 residues. Germline CDR1 ENHRY, CDR2 SYGVKD. The V and J ends lost 4 bases and 6 bases respectively, with 22 bases between them. Original data processing: The assay estimated nucleated cells by amplifying reference gene primers. Generated by immunoSEQ multiplex PCR, the TCRdb table keeps only in-frame clones and is missing some. V and J calls and clone size follow that table, whereas D and trimming were derived from the DNA. The sample has approximately 100,000 clones, approximately 86% seen once. Recovered participants had two consecutive negative NP/OP PCR tests, healthcare professional clearance, or symptom resolution.

Input material: PBMCs or T cells enriched from blood (not recorded which). This sequence originates from a woman aged 45-65 years who had recovered from COVID-19. The rearrangement joins TRBV10-3 to TRBJ2-1; a weak D match, TRBD1 (5 bases). Here the CDR3 reads CAISGDPSGKFFNEQFF. In DNA form, the CDR3 reads TGTGCCATCAGTGGGGATCCCTCAGGGAAATTCTTCAATGAGCAGTTCTTC.